This TCR beta chain was obtained from a study of shared clonotypes between healthy human individuals. Method: immunoSEQ multiplex PCR; TCRdb's copy keeps in-frame clones and lacks some. The repertoire includes roughly 2,500,000 clones, 93% of them detected once, and 0.36% sits in the top ten. There are 14 residues in the CDR3. Germline values: CDR1 SGHTA, CDR2 FQGNSA. Trimming took off 4 bases at V and 3 bases at J, with 12 bases between the two ends. Source material: naive CD4+ T cells from PBMCs. Regarding subset: CD45RA+ positively selected. The origin of this receptor is a man younger than 30 in good health. Some clones in this sample may be carry-over from other donors' samples. The rearrangement links TRBV7-2 to TRBJ1-2; D might be TRBD1 (5 bases). The CDR3 DNA reads as TGTGCCAGCAGCTCCCCGGGGGGTGACTATGGCTACACCTTC. As protein: CASSSPGGDYGYTF.